Below, 25 T cell receptor beta chains from the same sample are listed, as sequenced in a study of blood T cell repertoires in COVID-19 (TCRdb year 2020). To prepare the library, the immunoSEQ multiplex PCR assay was applied. As stored in TCRdb, this immuneACCESS dataset retains in-frame rearrangements with V and J assigned. A fraction of the clones does not appear; measured against another copy, unresolved V genes explain less than half of the discrepancy, and the remainder lacks a known reason. This sample comprises 180,000 or so clones, approximately 81% of them detected only once. The ten largest clones add up to around 15% of the sample. The sequenced sample consisted of peripheral blood. The receptors here all came from a woman in her seventies with COVID-19, enrolled during active disease.

This chain links TRBV11-2 with TRBJ2-1; TRBD2 matches 8 bases. Unmatched junction bases numbered 4, after V lost 4 bases and J lost 2 bases. The CDR3 consists of 15 residues. CDR1 and CDR2 from the germline V gene are SGHAT and FQNNGV. The CDR3 coding sequence is TGTGCCAGCAGCTCTCAGCGGGGGCCCTACAATGAGCAGTTCTTC. Its protein product is CASSSQRGPYNEQFF.

The rearrangement uses TRBV27 and TRBJ1-4, with a possible D match to TRBD1 (5 bases). This CDR3 is built from 13 residues. CDR1 and CDR2 from the germline V gene are MNHEY and SMNVEV (reference sequence). The V end was cut by 5 bases, the J end by 7 bases, with 11 bases between. In DNA, the CDR3 is TGTGCCAGCAGTAGCACAGGCGGTGAAAAACTGTTTTTT. Translation: CASSSTGGEKLFF.

CDR3 nucleotides: TGTGCCAGCAGCTTACGGGACAGGGCCTATGGCTACACCTTC. Amino acid sequence: CASSLRDRAYGYTF. The chain couples TRBV13 to TRBJ1-2, with 9 bases fitting TRBD1. The CDR3 length is 14 residues. J was trimmed by 4 bases and V by 2 bases; bases with no gene match: 2. CDR1 is PRHDT and CDR2 is FYEKMQ in the germline V gene (reference sequence).

This clone was seen once. The chain combines TRBV28 with TRBJ1-1, with TRBD1 identical over 7 bases. Unmatched junction bases numbered 22, after V lost 9 bases and J lost 3 bases. The length of the CDR3 is 18 residues. CDR1 is MDHEN, CDR2 SYDVKM, per germline. This CDR3 is CASISSPGGRGSDTEAFF. The CDR3 nucleotides read TGTGCCAGTATATCATCCCCCGGGGGCAGGGGGTCGGACACTGAAGCTTTCTTT. The whole variable domain, remainder taken from reference TRBV28 and TRBJ1-1, is DVKVTQSSRYLVKRTGEKVFLECVQDMDHENMFWYRQDPGLGLRLIYFSYDVKMKEKGDIPEGYSVSREKKERFSLILESASTNQTSMYLCASISSPGGRGSDTEAFFGQGTRLTVV.

The rearrangement links TRBV19 to TRBJ1-2; D not certain. V gave up 3 bases and J gave up 0 bases, with 8 bases separating them. This CDR3 contains 14 residues. Per the germline V gene, CDR1 is LNHDA and CDR2 is SQIVND (reference sequence). The CDR3 DNA follows: TGTGCCAGTAGTATCCGAACAGCTAACTATGGCTACACCTTC. Protein: CASSIRTANYGYTF.

V and J are TRBV28 and TRBJ2-7; 10 bases agree with TRBD1. The CDR3 has 13 residues. Germline CDR1 and CDR2: MDHEN and SYDVKM. The ends lost 5 bases at V and 7 bases at J; junction bases unmatched: 5. The CDR3 spells CASSLGQGEEQYV. DNA for the CDR3: TGTGCCAGCAGTCTTGGACAGGGGGAAGAGCAGTACGTC.

The rearrangement links TRBV30 to TRBJ1-5, with D tentatively TRBD1 (5 bases). Germline CDR1 GTSNPN, CDR2 SVGIG (reference sequence). The CDR3 is 14 amino acids. V was shortened by 1 base and J by 6 bases, with 13 bases between the two germline ends. This CDR3 reads CAWSELGRGQPQHF. The CDR3 region has the DNA TGTGCCTGGAGTGAATTGGGGAGGGGTCAGCCCCAGCATTTT.

The chain employs TRBV27 and TRBJ2-6, with 8 nucleotides matching TRBD1. CDR1 is MNHEY and CDR2 is SMNVEV in the germline V gene (reference sequence). This CDR3 is 17 amino acids long. The V segment lost 2 bases and the J segment 0 bases; nucleotides outside the gene matches: 3. CDR3 sequence reads: CASSLVGQGSGANVLTF. The CDR3 nucleotides read TGTGCCAGCAGTTTAGTCGGACAGGGCTCTGGGGCCAACGTCCTGACTTTC.

V gene TRBV13 combines with J gene TRBJ2-2; a possible D gene is TRBD2 (5 bases). The CDR3 has 16 amino acids. The ends were cut back, 2 bases at V and 5 bases at J, with 15 bases in the middle. The germline gives CDR1 PRHDT, CDR2 FYEKMQ (reference sequence). CDR3 bases: TGTGCCAGCAGCTTACCAGGCGGACCGGGGACCGGGGAGCTGTTTTTT. This translates into CASSLPGGPGTGELFF. Using reference TRBV13 and TRBJ2-2 for the parts outside the CDR3, the full variable domain is AAGVIQSPRHLIKEKRETATLKCYPIPRHDTVYWYQQGPGQDPQFLISFYEKMQSDKGSIPDRFSAQQFSDYHSELNMSSLELGDSALYFCASSLPGGPGTGELFFGEGSRLTVL.

This clone showed up just once. This chain joins TRBV6-5 and TRBJ2-3; a weak D match, TRBD1 (5 bases). V lost 7 bases and J lost 6, with 8 bases in between. The germline gives CDR1 MNHEY, CDR2 SVGAGI. CDR3 length: 11 residues. CDR3 sequence: CASNKGDTQYF. CDR3 DNA sequence: TGTGCCAGCAATAAGGGGGATACGCAGTATTTT.

The genes are TRBV29-1 and TRBJ2-1, with 7 bases identical to TRBD1. J was trimmed by 7 bases and V by 5 bases; bases with no gene match: 8. Germline loops: CDR1 SQVTM, CDR2 ANQGSEA. The CDR3 has 13 residues. The DNA for the CDR3 is TGCAGCGTTTCTACAGGGGCCGGGAATGAGCAGTTCTTC. Protein: CSVSTGAGNEQFF.

V usage is TRBV18 and J usage is TRBJ2-7; TRBD2 aligns across 7 bases. There are 14 residues in the CDR3. Per germline, CDR1 KGHSH and CDR2 LQKENI. The junction had 8 bases not matched to a gene; V was cut back by 8 bases and J by 1 base. CDR3 region: CASRPGEGSYEQYF. DNA of the CDR3: TGTGCCAGCCGACCCGGGGAGGGATCCTACGAGCAGTACTTC.

The gene calls are TRBV19 and TRBJ1-6; 7 bases are a match to TRBD1. V shed 5 bases and J 6 bases; nucleotides not matched to a gene: 4. The germline gives CDR1 LNHDA, CDR2 SQIVND (reference sequence). The CDR3 length is 14 residues. Here the CDR3 DNA reads TGTGCCAGTAGTGTGGGGACAGCTAATTCACCCCTCCACTTT. Its protein product is CASSVGTANSPLHF.

CDR3 coding DNA: TGTGCCAGCAGGTTACTAGCGGGGGTTACCGGGGAGCTGTTTTTT. Amino acid sequence: CASRLLAGVTGELFF. The rearrangement uses TRBV27 and TRBJ2-2; 11 bases align to TRBD2. CDR1 is MNHEY and CDR2 is SMNVEV in the germline V gene (reference sequence). J was trimmed by 5 bases and V by 6 bases; bases with no gene match: 5. The CDR3 runs 15 residues.

This rearrangement joins TRBV7-9 to TRBJ1-2, with a weak D call TRBD1 (5 bases). CDR1 SEHNR and CDR2 FQNEAQ come from the germline V gene (reference sequence). The V gene lost 4 bases and the J gene lost 2 bases, with 5 bases spanning the gap. CDR3 length equals 12 residues. This CDR3 is CASSWGNYGYTF. CDR3 DNA: TGTGCCAGCAGCTGGGGCAACTATGGCTACACCTTC.

This chain connects TRBV15 to TRBJ2-3; 7 bases are a match to TRBD2. CDR3 size: 15 residues. The ends lost 8 bases at V and 2 bases at J; junction bases unmatched: 10. Germline V gene lookup returns CDR1 LNHNV and CDR2 YYDKDF (reference sequence). CDR3 loop: CATSRGVKATDTQYF. Written as DNA, the CDR3 is TGTGCCACCTCCCGGGGGGTTAAGGCCACAGATACGCAGTATTTT.

The rearrangement joins TRBV9 to TRBJ2-2; TRBD1 aligns across 8 bases. Germline V gene data show CDR1 as SGDLS and CDR2 as YYNGEE. With 3 bases clipped from V and 0 bases from J, the junction kept 4 bases outside the gene matches. The CDR3 length is 16 residues. The CDR3 DNA reads as TGTGCCAGCAGCGACAGGGGGATTCCGAACACCGGGGAGCTGTTTTTT. This encodes CASSDRGIPNTGELFF.

V and J are TRBV10-3 and TRBJ1-1; maybe TRBD1 (6 bases). This CDR3 comprises 17 residues. V was cut by 4 bases and J by 3 bases, with 21 bases left in between. Germline V lookup: CDR1 ENHRY, CDR2 SYGVKD. CDR3 bases: TGTGCCATCAGTGCTTACCAGTTGAGGGGGACGGACACTGAAGCTTTCTTT. Its protein product is CAISAYQLRGTDTEAFF.

The CDR3 bases are TGTGCCAGCACTTATTCCGGGACAGGGGGTAATTCACCCCTCCACTTT. Translating gives CASTYSGTGGNSPLHF. The chain carries TRBV7-9 and TRBJ1-6; 11 nucleotides line up with TRBD1. The CDR3 is made up of 16 amino acids. Germline V gives CDR1 SEHNR, CDR2 FQNEAQ (reference sequence). Trimming took 7 bases from V and 6 from J; bases not matched to a gene: 8.

The J gene is TRBJ1-3, the V gene TRBV28; a weak D match, TRBD1 (5 bases). V shed 6 bases and J shed 4 bases, with 16 bases lying between them. This CDR3 has 15 residues. Germline V gives CDR1 MDHEN, CDR2 SYDVKM. The CDR3 here is CASRSQGGYGNTIYF. CDR3 coding DNA: TGTGCCAGCAGATCCCAGGGAGGTTACGGAAACACCATATATTTT.

CDR3 loop: CASSGSGGADTQYF. CDR3 coding DNA: TGCGCCAGCAGTGGTTCAGGGGGCGCCGATACGCAGTATTTT. V and J are TRBV10-1 and TRBJ2-3, with 8 bases lining up with TRBD1. Germline V lookup: CDR1 WNHNN, CDR2 SYGVQD (reference sequence). The CDR3 contains 14 residues. Trimming removed 4 bases from V and 6 bases from J; junction bases left unmatched: 6.

V usage is TRBV5-1 and J usage is TRBJ2-2, with 7 bases that match TRBD2. The germline V gene has CDR1 SGHRS and CDR2 YFSETQ. Losses at the gene ends were 4 bases for V and 7 bases for J; bases not matched to a gene: 16. The CDR3 length is 17 residues. The CDR3 DNA sequence: TGCGCCAGCAGCCCAGGACCAGCGGGAATGGGTGACGGGGAGCTGTTTTTT. Translating it yields CASSPGPAGMGDGELFF.

This clone was found once. This sequence joins TRBV18 and TRBJ1-5, with 8 bases identical to TRBD1. Germline CDR1 and CDR2: KGHSH and LQKENI. V gave up 5 bases and J gave up 4 bases; unmatched junction bases: 7. The CDR3 loop spans 15 amino acids. CDR3 residues: CASSTQGVDNQPQHF. CDR3 bases: TGTGCCAGCTCAACACAGGGGGTCGATAATCAGCCCCAGCATTTT.

For the CDR3, the DNA is TGTGCCAGCAGCCCCCAGGTGGTGGGAGGGCAGTTCTTC. It yields the protein CASSPQVVGGQFF. V and J are TRBV14 and TRBJ2-1; tentatively, D is TRBD2 (6 bases). The CDR3 has 13 residues. Germline V CDR1 and CDR2: SGHDN, FVKESK. V was clipped by 4 bases and J by 12 bases, with 16 bases between them. Full variable domain (outside the CDR3, taken from reference TRBV14 and TRBJ2-1): EAGVTQFPSHSVIEKGQTVTLRCDPISGHDNLYWYRRVMGKEIKFLLHFVKESKQDESGMPNNRFLAERTGGTYSTLKVQPAELEDSGVYFCASSPQVVGGQFFGPGTRLTVL.

This rearrangement joins TRBV9 to TRBJ1-2; no clear D. The V and J ends lost 0 bases and 7 bases respectively, with 16 bases between them. This CDR3 contains 15 residues. In germline, CDR1 is SGDLS, CDR2 YYNGEE. In DNA form, the CDR3 reads TGTGCCAGCAGCGTAGCCGAAGGGAGGAGAGGTGGCTACACCTTC. This gives the protein CASSVAEGRRGGYTF.